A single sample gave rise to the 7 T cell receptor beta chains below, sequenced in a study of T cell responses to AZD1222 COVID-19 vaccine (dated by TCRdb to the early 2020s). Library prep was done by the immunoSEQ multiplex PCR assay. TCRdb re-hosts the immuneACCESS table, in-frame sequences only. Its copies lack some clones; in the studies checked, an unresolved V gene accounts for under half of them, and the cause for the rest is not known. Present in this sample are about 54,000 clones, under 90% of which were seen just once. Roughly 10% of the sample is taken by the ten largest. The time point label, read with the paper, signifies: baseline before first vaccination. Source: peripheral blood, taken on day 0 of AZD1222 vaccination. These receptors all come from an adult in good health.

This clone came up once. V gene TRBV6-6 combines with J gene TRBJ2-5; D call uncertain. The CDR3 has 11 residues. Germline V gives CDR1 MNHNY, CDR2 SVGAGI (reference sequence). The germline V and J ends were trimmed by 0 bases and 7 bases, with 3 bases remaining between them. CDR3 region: CASSYSSTQYF. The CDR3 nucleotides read TGTGCCAGCAGTTACTCGTCGACCCAGTACTTC.

The CDR3 bases are TGTGCCACCAGGGCGGGGGGTTCTTACAATGAGCAGTTCTTC. It translates to CATRAGGSYNEQFF. The chain has TRBV15 and TRBJ2-1; 8 bases map to TRBD2. Germline CDR1 LNHNV, CDR2 YYDKDF (reference sequence). Unmatched junction bases numbered 5, after V lost 6 bases and J lost 4 bases. The CDR3 spans 14 residues.

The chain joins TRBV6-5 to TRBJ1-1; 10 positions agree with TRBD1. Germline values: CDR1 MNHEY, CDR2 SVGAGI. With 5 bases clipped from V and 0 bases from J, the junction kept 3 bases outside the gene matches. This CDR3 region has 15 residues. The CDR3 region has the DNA TGTGCCAGCAGTAGGGGACAGGGGATGAACACTGAAGCTTTCTTT. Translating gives CASSRGQGMNTEAFF.

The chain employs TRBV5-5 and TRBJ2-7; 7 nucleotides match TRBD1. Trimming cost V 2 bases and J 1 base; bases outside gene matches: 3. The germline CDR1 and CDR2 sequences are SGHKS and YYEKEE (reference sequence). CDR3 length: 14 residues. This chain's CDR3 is CASSLSGQSYEQYF. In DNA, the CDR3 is TGTGCCAGCAGCTTATCGGGACAGTCCTACGAGCAGTACTTC.

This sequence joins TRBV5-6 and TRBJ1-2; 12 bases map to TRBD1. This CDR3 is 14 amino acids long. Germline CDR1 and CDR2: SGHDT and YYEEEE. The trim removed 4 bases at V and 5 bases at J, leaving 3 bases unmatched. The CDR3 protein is CASSTGQGAYGYTF. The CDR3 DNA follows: TGTGCCAGCAGCACGGGACAGGGGGCGTATGGCTACACCTTC.

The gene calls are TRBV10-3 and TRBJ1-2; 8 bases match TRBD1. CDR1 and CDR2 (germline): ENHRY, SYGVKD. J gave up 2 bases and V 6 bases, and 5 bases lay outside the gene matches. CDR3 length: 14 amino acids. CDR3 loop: CAIRDAGGNYGYTF. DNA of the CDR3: TGTGCCATCAGAGACGCAGGGGGCAACTATGGCTACACCTTC.

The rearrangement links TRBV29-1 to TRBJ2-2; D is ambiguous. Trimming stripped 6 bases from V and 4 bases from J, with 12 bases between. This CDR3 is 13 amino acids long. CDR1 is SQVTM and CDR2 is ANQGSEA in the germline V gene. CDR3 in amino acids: CSVRVGGTGELFF. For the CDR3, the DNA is TGCAGCGTCCGCGTGGGCGGCACCGGGGAGCTGTTTTTT.